This TCR beta chain was observed in a study of T cell clonotyping in hematopoietic cell transplantation. Study-level findings and limits: No sorting was done, leaving CD4 and CD8 contributions mixed. After transplant, recipient diversity fell while pathologically expanded clonotypes grew through day 180.

TCRdb's table, derived via immunoSEQ multiplex PCR, lists solely in-frame clones and lacks some. The top ten hold about 0.92% of the sample, which has 3,700 or so clones, 95% seen once. With regard to this clone: Its antigen is not identified.

CDR1 is MGHRA and CDR2 is YSYEKL in the germline V gene. V lost 1 base and J 9 bases, leaving 11 bases between the germline ends. CDR3 size: 13 residues. This chain connects TRBV4-1 to TRBJ2-3; D is possibly TRBD1 (5 bases). The sequence derives from a male patient aged 45-60 years who had an allogeneic stem cell transplant from a related donor, so the T cells may come from the graft donor. Some clones in this sample may be carry-over from other donors' samples. The source material was PBMCs, sampled 30 days after allogeneic stem cell transplant. CDR3 nucleotide sequence: TGCGCCAGCAGCCAAGTTCAGGGATCGACGCAGTATTTT. Translating gives CASSQVQGSTQYF.